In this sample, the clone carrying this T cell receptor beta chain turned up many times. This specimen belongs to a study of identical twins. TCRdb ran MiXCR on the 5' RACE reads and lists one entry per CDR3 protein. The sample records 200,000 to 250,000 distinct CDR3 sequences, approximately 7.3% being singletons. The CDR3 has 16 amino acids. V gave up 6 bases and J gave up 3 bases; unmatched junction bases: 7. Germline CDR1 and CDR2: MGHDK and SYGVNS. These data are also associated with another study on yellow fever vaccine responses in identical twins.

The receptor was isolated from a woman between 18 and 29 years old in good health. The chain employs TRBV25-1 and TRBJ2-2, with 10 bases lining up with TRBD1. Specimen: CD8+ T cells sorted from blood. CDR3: CASRFDRGQDTGELFF. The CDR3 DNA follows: TGTGCCAGCAGATTCGACAGGGGGCAGGACACCGGGGAGCTGTTTTTT.